These T cell receptor beta chains were read from a single sample in a study of blood T cell repertoires in COVID-19. Sequenced by immunoSEQ multiplex PCR; TCRdb stores in-frame clones only, minus some. Here the sample spans some 97,000 clones, roughly 92% being singletons. The sample taken for sequencing was peripheral blood. All receptors derive from a man in his 70s with acute or convalescent COVID-19. CDR3s leave out the opening cysteine and the closing phenylalanine or tryptophan. The order of the fields is J gene, V gene, CDR3 protein.

j_call: TRBJ2-1; v_call: TRBV6-2/TRBV6-3; cdr3_aa: ASSYGVRSYNEQF
j_call: TRBJ1-5; v_call: TRBV7-9; cdr3_aa: ASSNRNQPQH
j_call: TRBJ1-4; v_call: TRBV5-4; cdr3_aa: ASSLGQGGEKLF
j_call: TRBJ2-1; v_call: TRBV4-1; cdr3_aa: ASSPQEWGGGEQF
j_call: TRBJ2-2; v_call: TRBV18; cdr3_aa: ASSPPAGGRNTGELF
j_call: TRBJ1-1; v_call: TRBV5-1; cdr3_aa: ASSRVGRTEAF
j_call: TRBJ2-4; v_call: TRBV19; cdr3_aa: ASSIGTGGSLAKNIQY
j_call: TRBJ1-1; v_call: TRBV7-6; cdr3_aa: ASSPRTGRMNTEAF
j_call: TRBJ1-5; v_call: TRBV27; cdr3_aa: ASRNSGTGSAQPQH
j_call: TRBJ2-3; v_call: TRBV2; cdr3_aa: ASSSEQGAGKATDTQY
j_call: TRBJ1-1; v_call: TRBV6-5; cdr3_aa: ASSYRGTGGLAEAF
j_call: TRBJ2-1; v_call: TRBV24-1; cdr3_aa: ATSDSFTSLNKPSYNEQF
j_call: TRBJ2-1; v_call: TRBV24-1; cdr3_aa: ATQDRTNEQF
j_call: TRBJ2-7; v_call: TRBV18; cdr3_aa: ASSPLGRAIYEQY
j_call: TRBJ2-1; v_call: TRBV12-3/TRBV12-4; cdr3_aa: ASSLRREQF
j_call: TRBJ2-7; v_call: TRBV28; cdr3_aa: ASSSMRYEQY
j_call: TRBJ2-3; v_call: TRBV11-3; cdr3_aa: ASSYTLLAGVRTDTQY
j_call: TRBJ1-1; v_call: TRBV10-3; cdr3_aa: AISDKQGAGRGNTEAF
j_call: TRBJ1-2; v_call: TRBV3-1/TRBV3-2; cdr3_aa: ASSPPGGVSYGYT
j_call: TRBJ1-1; v_call: TRBV12-3/TRBV12-4; cdr3_aa: ASSFQNTEAF
j_call: TRBJ2-2; v_call: TRBV4-1; cdr3_aa: ASSQTSGQNTGELF
j_call: TRBJ2-7; v_call: TRBV11-2; cdr3_aa: ASSFQLWTGAYEQY
j_call: TRBJ2-1; v_call: TRBV29-1; cdr3_aa: SVEDLLAAVQF
j_call: TRBJ2-7; v_call: TRBV10-3; cdr3_aa: AISTSGQGTNEQY
j_call: TRBJ1-5; v_call: TRBV30; cdr3_aa: AWSRTSAQPQH
j_call: TRBJ1-2; v_call: TRBV25-1; cdr3_aa: ASSERVEAYGYT
j_call: TRBJ2-5; v_call: TRBV5-8; cdr3_aa: ASSRRTVEETQY
j_call: TRBJ2-7; v_call: TRBV19; cdr3_aa: ASSKTSGSYEQY
j_call: TRBJ2-2; v_call: TRBV4-1; cdr3_aa: ASTRGGTGAVGELF
j_call: TRBJ1-1; v_call: TRBV7-9; cdr3_aa: ASGYLTTKRNTEAF
j_call: TRBJ2-5; v_call: TRBV18; cdr3_aa: ASSPRLERGETQY
j_call: TRBJ1-1; v_call: TRBV5-6; cdr3_aa: ASGGPGWDTEAF
j_call: TRBJ2-3; v_call: TRBV10-3; cdr3_aa: AISPGLATDTQY
j_call: TRBJ2-1; v_call: TRBV6-2/TRBV6-3; cdr3_aa: ASSYPTGQVNEQF
j_call: TRBJ1-3; v_call: TRBV7-9; cdr3_aa: ASSLDRGRSGNTIY
j_call: TRBJ2-7; v_call: TRBV5-4; cdr3_aa: ASSPGTRPSYEQY
j_call: TRBJ2-3; v_call: TRBV5-6; cdr3_aa: ASSERTSGRLADTQY
j_call: TRBJ2-7; v_call: TRBV6-6; cdr3_aa: ASSHSGRAPYEQY
j_call: TRBJ2-6; v_call: TRBV5-1; cdr3_aa: ASRPPGQVWPNVLT
j_call: TRBJ1-3; v_call: TRBV29-1; cdr3_aa: SGIQGNSGNTIY
j_call: TRBJ1-5; v_call: TRBV10-1; cdr3_aa: ASSHIGSQPQH
j_call: TRBJ1-1; v_call: TRBV6-6; cdr3_aa: ASSRTGNMNTEAF
j_call: TRBJ1-2; v_call: TRBV5-1; cdr3_aa: ASSPGTGGPYGYT
j_call: TRBJ1-5; v_call: TRBV7-9; cdr3_aa: ASSLSSDNQPQH
j_call: TRBJ2-7; v_call: TRBV5-1; cdr3_aa: ASSVFEREGFEQY
j_call: TRBJ1-1; v_call: TRBV21-1; cdr3_aa: ASSVQVSTEAF
j_call: TRBJ1-4; v_call: TRBV18; cdr3_aa: ASSPGRTTNEKLF
j_call: TRBJ1-5; v_call: TRBV27; cdr3_aa: ASRPSGQGNQPQH
j_call: TRBJ2-1; v_call: TRBV5-6; cdr3_aa: ASSLGETNSEQF
j_call: TRBJ1-1; v_call: TRBV7-2; cdr3_aa: ASSLDRETEAF